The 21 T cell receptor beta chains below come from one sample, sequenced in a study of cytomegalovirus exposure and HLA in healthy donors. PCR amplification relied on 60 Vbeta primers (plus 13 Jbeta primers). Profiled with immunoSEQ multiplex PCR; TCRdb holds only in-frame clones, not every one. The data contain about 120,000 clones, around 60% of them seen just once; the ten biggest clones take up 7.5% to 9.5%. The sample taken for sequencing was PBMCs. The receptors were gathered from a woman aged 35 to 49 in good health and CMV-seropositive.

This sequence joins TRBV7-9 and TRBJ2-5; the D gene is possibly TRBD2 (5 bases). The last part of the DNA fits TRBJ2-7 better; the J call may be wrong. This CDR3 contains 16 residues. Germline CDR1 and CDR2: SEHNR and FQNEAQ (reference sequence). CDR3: CASSLVFADYSYEQYF. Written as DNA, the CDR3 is TGTGCCAGCAGCTTAGTGTTCGCAGACTACTCCTACGAGCAGTACTTC.

The CDR3 here is CASSLAYTTNTEAFF. The DNA of the CDR3 is TGTGCCAGCAGCTTAGCTTACACTACGAACACTGAAGCTTTCTTT. V usage is TRBV7-6 and J usage is TRBJ1-1; D is unresolved. The V gene's germline CDR1 is SGHVS and CDR2 FNYEAQ. The CDR3 consists of 15 residues. V was shortened by 0 bases and J by 1 base, with 9 bases between the two germline ends.

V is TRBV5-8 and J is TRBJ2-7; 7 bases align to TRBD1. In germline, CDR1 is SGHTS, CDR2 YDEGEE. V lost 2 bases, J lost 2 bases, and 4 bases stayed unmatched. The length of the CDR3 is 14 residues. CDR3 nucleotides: TGTGCCAGCAGCTTCCGGGACAGCACCTACGAGCAGTACTTC. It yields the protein CASSFRDSTYEQYF.

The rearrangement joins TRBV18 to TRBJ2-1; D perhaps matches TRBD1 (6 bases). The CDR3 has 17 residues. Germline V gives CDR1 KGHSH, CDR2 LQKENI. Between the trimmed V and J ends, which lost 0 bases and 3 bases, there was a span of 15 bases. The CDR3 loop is CASSPPPGDRNYNEQFF. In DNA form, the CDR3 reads TGTGCCAGCTCACCACCCCCAGGGGATCGGAACTACAATGAGCAGTTCTTC.

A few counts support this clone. The CDR3: CSVGEVVDEKLFF. The DNA of the CDR3 is TGCAGCGTGGGGGAGGTGGTGGATGAAAAACTGTTTTTT. The V and J genes are TRBV29-1 and TRBJ1-4, with D possibly matching TRBD1 (5 bases). Between the trimmed V and J ends, which lost 6 bases and 6 bases, there was a span of 14 bases. The CDR3 spans 13 residues. The germline V gene has CDR1 SQVTM and CDR2 ANQGSEA. The full variable domain, completed using reference TRBV29-1 and TRBJ1-4, is SAVISQKPSRDICQRGTSLTIQCQVDSQVTMMFWYRQQPGQSLTLIATANQGSEATYESGFVIDKFPISRPNLTFSTLTVSNMSPEDSSIYLCSVGEVVDEKLFFGSGTQLSVL.

CDR3 nucleotides: TGTGCCAGCAGTCCGATCGGACTAGCGGGAGGGTTGGGCACAGATACGCAGTATTTT. Translated, it gives CASSPIGLAGGLGTDTQYF. The V call is TRBV28, the J call TRBJ2-3; TRBD2 matches 15 bases. The germline V gene has CDR1 MDHEN and CDR2 SYDVKM. V dropped 5 bases and J dropped 1; count of bases not matched to a gene: 10. The CDR3 spans 19 residues.

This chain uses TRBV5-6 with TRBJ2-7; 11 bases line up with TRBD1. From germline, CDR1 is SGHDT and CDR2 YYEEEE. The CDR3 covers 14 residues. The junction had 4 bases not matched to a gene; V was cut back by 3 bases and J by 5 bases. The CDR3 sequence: CASSSGQGGHEQYF. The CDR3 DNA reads TGTGCCAGCAGCTCGGGACAGGGGGGTCACGAGCAGTACTTC. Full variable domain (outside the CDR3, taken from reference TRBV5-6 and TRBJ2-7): DAGVTQSPTHLIKTRGQQVTLRCSPKSGHDTVSWYQQALGQGPQFIFQYYEEEERQRGNFPDRFSGHQFPNYSSELNVNALLLGDSALYLCASSSGQGGHEQYFGPGTRLTVT.

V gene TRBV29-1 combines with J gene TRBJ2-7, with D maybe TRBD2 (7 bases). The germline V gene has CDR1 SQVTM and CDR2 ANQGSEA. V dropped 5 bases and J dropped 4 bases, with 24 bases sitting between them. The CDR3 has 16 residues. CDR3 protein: CSVSGSFEGGWYEQYF. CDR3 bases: TGCAGCGTTTCGGGAAGCTTTGAGGGGGGGTGGTACGAGCAGTACTTC.

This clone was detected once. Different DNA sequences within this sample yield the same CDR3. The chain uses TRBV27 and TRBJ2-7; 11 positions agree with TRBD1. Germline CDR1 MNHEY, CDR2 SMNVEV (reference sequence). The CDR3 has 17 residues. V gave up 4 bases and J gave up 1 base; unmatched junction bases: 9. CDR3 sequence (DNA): TGTGCCAGCAGTTCTTCTTTCGGACAGGGGGCTTCCTACGAGCAGTACTTC. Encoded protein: CASSSSFGQGASYEQYF.

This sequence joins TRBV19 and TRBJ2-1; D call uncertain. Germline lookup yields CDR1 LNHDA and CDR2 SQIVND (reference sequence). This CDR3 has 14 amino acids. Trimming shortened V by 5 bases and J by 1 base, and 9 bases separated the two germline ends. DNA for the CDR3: TGTGCCAGTAGTGGGCCTCCTTCCTACAATGAGCAGTTCTTC. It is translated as CASSGPPSYNEQFF.

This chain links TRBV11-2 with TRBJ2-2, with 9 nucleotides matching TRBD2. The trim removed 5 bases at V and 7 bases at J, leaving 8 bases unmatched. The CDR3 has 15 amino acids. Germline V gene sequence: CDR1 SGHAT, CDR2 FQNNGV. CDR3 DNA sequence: TGTGCCAGCAGCGGGGAGGGACTAGCTGGCGGGGAGCTGTTTTTT. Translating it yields CASSGEGLAGGELFF. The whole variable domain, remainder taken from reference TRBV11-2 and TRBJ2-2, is EAGVAQSPRYKIIEKRQSVAFWCNPISGHATLYWYQQILGQGPKLLIQFQNNGVVDDSQLPKDRFSAERLKGVDSTLKIQPAKLEDSAVYLCASSGEGLAGGELFFGEGSRLTVL.

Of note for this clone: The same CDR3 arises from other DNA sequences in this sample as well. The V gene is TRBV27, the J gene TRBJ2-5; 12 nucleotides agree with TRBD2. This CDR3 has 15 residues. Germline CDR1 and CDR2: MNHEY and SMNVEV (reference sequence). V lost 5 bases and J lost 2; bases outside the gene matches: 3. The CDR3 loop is CASSPLAGGQETQYF. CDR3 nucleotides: TGTGCCAGCAGTCCGCTAGCGGGAGGGCAAGAGACCCAGTACTTC.

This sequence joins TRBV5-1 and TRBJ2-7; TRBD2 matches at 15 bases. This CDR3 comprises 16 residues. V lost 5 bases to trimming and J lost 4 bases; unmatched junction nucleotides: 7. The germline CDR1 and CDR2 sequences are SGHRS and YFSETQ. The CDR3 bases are TGCGCCAGCAGGGAGGGACTAGCGGGAGGCTTTTACGAGCAGTACTTC. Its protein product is CASREGLAGGFYEQYF.

DNA of the CDR3: TGCGCCAGCAGCCGGAAGGCTACTAGCGGGGAGCAAGAGACCCAGTACTTC. Protein: CASSRKATSGEQETQYF. J is TRBJ2-5 and V is TRBV5-1; 10 bases are a match to TRBD2. Germline CDR1 is SGHRS and CDR2 is YFSETQ. This CDR3 comprises 17 residues. V gave up 4 bases and J gave up 2 bases; unmatched junction bases: 11.

CDR3 DNA sequence: TGTGCCAGCAGTTCGTTAGCGGTAAGCTCCTACGAGCAGTACTTC. It translates to CASSSLAVSSYEQYF. V and J are TRBV6-6 and TRBJ2-7; D perhaps matches TRBD2 (6 bases). CDR3 size: 15 residues. From germline, CDR1 is MNHNY and CDR2 SVGAGI (reference sequence). V was shortened by 4 bases and J by 0 bases, with 13 bases between the two germline ends.

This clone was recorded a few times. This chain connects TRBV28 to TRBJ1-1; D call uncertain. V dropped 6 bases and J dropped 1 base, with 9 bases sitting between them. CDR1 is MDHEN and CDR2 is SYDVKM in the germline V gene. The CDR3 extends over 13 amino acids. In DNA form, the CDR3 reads TGTGCCAGCAGCCCCCCCCGGAACACTGAAGCTTTCTTT. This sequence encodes CASSPPRNTEAFF.

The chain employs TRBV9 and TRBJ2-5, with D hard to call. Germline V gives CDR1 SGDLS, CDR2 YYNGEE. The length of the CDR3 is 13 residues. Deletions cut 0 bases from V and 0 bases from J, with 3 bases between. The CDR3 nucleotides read TGTGCCAGCAGCGTAGCCGACCAAGAGACCCAGTACTTC. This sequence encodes CASSVADQETQYF. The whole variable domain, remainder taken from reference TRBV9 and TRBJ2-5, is DSGVTQTPKHLITATGQRVTLRCSPRSGDLSVYWYQQSLDQGLQFLIQYYNGEERAKGNILERFSAQQFPDLHSELNLSSLELGDSALYFCASSVADQETQYFGPGTRLLVL.

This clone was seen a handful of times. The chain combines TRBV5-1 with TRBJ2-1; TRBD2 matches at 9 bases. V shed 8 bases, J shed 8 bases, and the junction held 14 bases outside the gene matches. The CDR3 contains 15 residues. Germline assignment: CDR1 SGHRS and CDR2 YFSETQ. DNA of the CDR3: TGCGCCAGTGTCTTAACGAGCGGGAGGACAGATGAGCAGTTCTTC. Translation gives CASVLTSGRTDEQFF.

Here the CDR3 DNA reads TGTGCCAGCGGGGGACAGGGGATATCCTATGGCTACACCTTC. Translated: CASGGQGISYGYTF. This chain uses TRBV6-1 with TRBJ1-2; TRBD1 matches 10 bases. This CDR3 is built from 14 residues. V lost 8 bases and J lost 4; bases outside the gene matches: 7. CDR1 is MNHNS, CDR2 SASEGT, per germline.

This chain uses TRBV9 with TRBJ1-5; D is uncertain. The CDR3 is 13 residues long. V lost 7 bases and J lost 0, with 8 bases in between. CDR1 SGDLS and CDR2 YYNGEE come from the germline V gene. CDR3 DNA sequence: TGTGCCAGCGGCTCTAGTAGCAATCAGCCCCAGCATTTT. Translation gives CASGSSSNQPQHF.

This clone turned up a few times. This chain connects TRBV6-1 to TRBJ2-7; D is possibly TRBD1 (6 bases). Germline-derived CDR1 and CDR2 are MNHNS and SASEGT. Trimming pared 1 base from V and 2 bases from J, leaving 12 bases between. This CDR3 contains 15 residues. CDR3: CASSEGGRLTYEQYF. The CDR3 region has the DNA TGTGCCAGCAGTGAAGGGGGGCGTTTAACCTACGAGCAGTACTTC.